The rows below give T cell receptor beta chains drawn from one sample of a study of blood T cell repertoires in COVID-19. Produced via immunoSEQ multiplex PCR; TCRdb's table is partial and in-frame only. The sample lists more than 100,000 clones, 84% occurring once. Material: peripheral blood. The receptors come from a human donor in a cohort sampled during active COVID-19. CDR3s include the opening cysteine and the closing phenylalanine or tryptophan. A D gene is named only where the DNA matches it firmly. Clone size, where shown, is once, few, many, or a class for clones that have expanded.

j_call | v_call | clone_size | d_call | cdr3_aa | cdr3_nt
TRBJ1-2 | TRBV10-3 | . | . | CAITDRASYGYTF | TGTGCCATCACGGACAGAGCCTCCTATGGCTACACCTTC
TRBJ1-4 | TRBV10-1 | . | TRBD1 | CASSESLGQGRKLFF | TGCGCCAGCAGTGAGTCGCTGGGACAGGGACGAAAACTGTTTTTT
TRBJ1-2 | TRBV12-3/TRBV12-4 | . | . | CASSLGVGYTF | TGTGCCAGCAGTTTAGGAGTTGGCTACACCTTC
TRBJ1-1 | TRBV5-4 | few | . | CASSGTGKADTEAFF | TGTGCCAGCAGCGGAACAGGAAAGGCGGACACTGAAGCTTTCTTT
TRBJ1-5 | TRBV10-3 | few | . | CAISDTRGTDQPQHF | TGTGCCATCAGTGACACCAGGGGAACTGATCAGCCCCAGCATTTT
TRBJ1-5 | TRBV7-2 | . | . | CASSKAGQSNQPQHF | TGTGCCAGCAGCAAAGCCGGACAGAGCAATCAGCCCCAGCATTTT
TRBJ1-2 | TRBV27 | . | TRBD1 | CASSFRQGNDYTF | TGTGCCAGCAGTTTCCGACAGGGGAATGACTACACCTTC
TRBJ1-2 | TRBV5-3 | once | . | CARSLALTTNYGYTF | TGTGCCAGAAGCTTGGCCCTGACTACTAACTATGGCTACACCTTC
TRBJ2-2 | TRBV7-9 | . | . | CASSSTREAGELFF | TGTGCCAGCAGCTCAACTAGGGAGGCCGGGGAGCTGTTTTTT
TRBJ1-1 | TRBV12-3/TRBV12-4 | once | . | CASSFTVGTEAFF | TGTGCCAGCAGTTTCACAGTGGGCACTGAAGCTTTCTTT
TRBJ2-5 | TRBV5-1 | . | . | CASSRLMGGGETQYF | TGCGCCAGCAGCCGTCTAATGGGGGGTGGAGAGACCCAGTACTTC
TRBJ2-3 | TRBV11-3 | . | . | CASSPGGGGPPDTQYF | TGTGCCAGCAGCCCAGGTGGCGGGGGCCCGCCGGATACGCAGTATTTT
TRBJ1-1 | TRBV29-1 | . | . | CSAREGSNTEAFF | TGCAGCGCCCGTGAGGGATCGAACACTGAAGCTTTCTTT
TRBJ1-1 | TRBV12-5 | . | . | CASGLGVTEAFF | TGTGCTAGTGGCTTAGGGGTGACTGAAGCTTTCTTT
TRBJ2-7 | TRBV6-5 | . | TRBD1 | CASRFDRAGGEEQYF | TGTGCCAGCAGATTCGACAGGGCTGGGGGAGAAGAGCAGTACTTC
TRBJ1-1 | TRBV5-1 | . | . | CASSTTGNTEAFF | TGCGCCAGCAGCACCACAGGGAACACTGAAGCTTTCTTT
TRBJ2-1 | TRBV7-3 | . | . | CASSLKQGSYNEQFF | TGTGCCAGCAGCTTAAAGCAGGGGTCCTACAATGAGCAGTTCTTC
TRBJ1-6 | TRBV5-1 | . | . | CASSLVSGAYNSPLHF | TGCGCCAGCAGCTTGGTTTCTGGAGCCTATAATTCACCCCTCCACTTT
TRBJ2-5 | TRBV3-1/TRBV3-2 | . | . | CASSHLGGNAAKETQYF | TGTGCCAGCAGCCATCTTGGCGGGAATGCAGCGAAAGAGACCCAGTACTTC
TRBJ1-2 | TRBV9 | . | . | CASSVVQDYGYTF | TGTGCCAGCAGCGTAGTACAGGACTATGGCTACACCTTC
TRBJ2-1 | TRBV18 | . | TRBD2 | CASSPSSGGTYNEQFF | TGTGCCAGCTCACCTTCTAGCGGGGGTACCTACAATGAGCAGTTCTTC
TRBJ1-2 | TRBV9 | . | . | CASSVGGDGYTF | TGTGCCAGCAGCGTAGGGGGCGATGGCTACACCTTC
TRBJ1-6 | TRBV5-1 | . | . | CASSLGHVNSPLHF | TGCGCCAGCAGCTTGGGGCACGTTAATTCACCCCTCCACTTT
TRBJ1-4 | TRBV2 | . | TRBD1 | CASGAGGGEKLFF | TGTGCCAGCGGTGCAGGGGGCGGTGAAAAACTGTTTTTT
TRBJ1-1 | TRBV5-1 | . | . | CASSLESTNTEAFF | TGCGCCAGCAGCTTGGAAAGCACGAACACTGAAGCTTTCTTT
TRBJ1-1 | TRBV25-1 | . | TRBD1 | CASTSRGPDTEAFF | TGTGCCAGCACCTCCAGGGGGCCGGACACTGAAGCTTTCTTT
TRBJ1-1 | TRBV27 | . | TRBD1 | CASSSQGGNTEAFF | TGTGCCAGCAGTTCTCAGGGGGGGAACACTGAAGCTTTCTTT
TRBJ2-5 | TRBV19 | . | . | CASSVTRGETQYF | TGTGCCAGTAGTGTCACTAGAGGGGAGACCCAGTACTTC
TRBJ2-5 | TRBV2 | few | . | CASMRDNQETQYF | TGTGCCAGCATGAGGGACAACCAAGAGACCCAGTACTTC
TRBJ1-6 | TRBV5-4 | . | . | CASREADFGYNSPLHF | TGTGCCAGCCGGGAGGCCGATTTCGGTTATAATTCACCCCTCCACTTT
TRBJ2-7 | TRBV21-1 | . | . | CASSGHRGRGYEQYF | TGTGCCAGCAGCGGCCACAGGGGGCGCGGATACGAGCAGTACTTC
TRBJ1-5 | TRBV19 | . | . | CASSPGDRFDAQPQHF | TGTGCCAGTAGTCCGGGGGACCGCTTCGATGCTCAGCCCCAGCATTTT
TRBJ2-5 | TRBV19 | . | . | CASSQGWQETQYF | TGTGCCAGTAGCCAGGGATGGCAAGAGACCCAGTACTTC
TRBJ1-5 | TRBV6-6 | . | . | CASSLAGLGGSNQPQHF | TGTGCCAGCAGTCTTGCAGGGCTAGGAGGGAGCAATCAGCCCCAGCATTTT
TRBJ2-3 | TRBV3-1/TRBV3-2 | . | . | CASSPIGGAFPDTQYF | TGTGCCAGCAGCCCCATAGGGGGGGCCTTCCCAGATACGCAGTATTTT
TRBJ1-2 | TRBV9 | . | . | CASSVVPGHGYTF | TGTGCCAGCAGCGTAGTCCCAGGGCACGGCTACACCTTC
TRBJ1-3 | TRBV10-1 | . | . | CASQAASGNTIYF | TGCGCCAGCCAGGCAGCCTCTGGAAACACCATATATTTT
TRBJ2-3 | TRBV6-2/TRBV6-3 | . | . | CASSLRGFSTDTQYF | TGTGCCAGCAGCCTCCGGGGGTTCAGCACAGATACGCAGTATTTT
TRBJ1-5 | TRBV4-1 | . | TRBD1 | CASSQGDRGLDQPQHF | TGCGCCAGCAGCCAAGGTGACAGGGGGCTGGATCAGCCCCAGCATTTT
TRBJ1-2 | TRBV2 | . | . | CASSVGLGGYTF | TGTGCCAGCAGTGTCGGACTAGGGGGCTACACCTTC
TRBJ1-1 | TRBV4-2 | . | . | CASSQEMGSTEAFF | TGTGCCAGCAGCCAAGAGATGGGCAGCACTGAAGCTTTCTTT
TRBJ2-2 | TRBV9 | . | . | CASTNGGWGGELFF | TGTGCCAGCACCAACGGGGGTTGGGGCGGGGAGCTGTTTTTT
TRBJ1-2 | TRBV10-3 | . | . | CATGGGQFRNYGYTF | TGTGCCACCGGCGGAGGACAGTTTAGAAACTATGGCTACACCTTC
TRBJ2-7 | TRBV30 | few | . | CAWSERYEQYF | TGTGCCTGGAGTGAACGGTACGAGCAGTACTTC
TRBJ1-5 | TRBV2 | . | TRBD1 | CASRREQGDSQPQHF | TGTGCCAGCAGGCGAGAACAGGGGGATAGTCAGCCCCAGCATTTT
TRBJ1-1 | TRBV27 | . | . | CASSLLGSGPNTEAFF | TGTGCCAGCAGTTTATTAGGGTCAGGGCCGAACACTGAAGCTTTCTTT
TRBJ2-6 | TRBV5-4 | . | . | CASTLTSAGSGANVLTF | TGTGCCAGCACCCTAACGTCCGCGGGGTCTGGGGCCAACGTCCTGACTTTC
TRBJ2-7 | TRBV5-5 | . | . | CASSLWGAYEQYF | TGTGCCAGCAGCTTGTGGGGAGCCTACGAGCAGTACTTC
TRBJ1-2 | TRBV7-2 | once | TRBD1 | CASSYNQGDYGYTF | TGTGCCAGCAGCTATAATCAGGGGGACTATGGCTACACCTTC
TRBJ1-2 | TRBV19 | . | TRBD1 | CASTQDRGRIYGYTF | TGTGCCAGTACTCAAGACAGGGGGCGGATCTATGGCTACACCTTC
TRBJ2-3 | TRBV5-4 | once | . | CASSPKRYDTQYF | TGTGCCAGCAGCCCCAAGAGATACGATACGCAGTATTTT
TRBJ2-7 | TRBV28 | . | . | CASGAQGYEQYF | TGTGCCAGCGGTGCCCAGGGATACGAGCAGTACTTC
TRBJ2-3 | TRBV1 | . | . | CTSSQPILAHTQYF | TGCACCAGCAGCCAACCCATCCTAGCCCATACGCAGTATTTT
TRBJ1-1 | TRBV5-1 | . | . | CASSLGGPGPNTEAFF | TGCGCCAGCAGCTTGGGGGGGCCGGGACCGAACACTGAAGCTTTCTTT
TRBJ1-1 | TRBV27 | few | . | CASRQGRNTEAFF | TGTGCCAGCAGGCAGGGAAGGAACACTGAAGCTTTCTTT
TRBJ1-1 | TRBV5-1 | . | . | CASSPMGVMGTEAFF | TGCGCCAGCAGCCCCATGGGCGTGATGGGCACTGAAGCTTTCTTT